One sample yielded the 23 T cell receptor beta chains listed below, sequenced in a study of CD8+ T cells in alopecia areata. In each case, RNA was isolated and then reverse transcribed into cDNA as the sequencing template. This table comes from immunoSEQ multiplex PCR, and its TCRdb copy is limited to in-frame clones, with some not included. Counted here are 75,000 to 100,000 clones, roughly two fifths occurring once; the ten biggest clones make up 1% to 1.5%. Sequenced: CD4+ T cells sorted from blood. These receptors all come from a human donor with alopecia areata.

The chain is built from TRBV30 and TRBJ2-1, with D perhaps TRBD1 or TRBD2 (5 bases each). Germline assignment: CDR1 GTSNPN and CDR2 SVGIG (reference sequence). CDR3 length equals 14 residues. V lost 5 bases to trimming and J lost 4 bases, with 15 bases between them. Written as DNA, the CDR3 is TGTGCCTGGGATAAGGGGAGCCCTTACAATGAGCAGTTCTTC. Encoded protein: CAWDKGSPYNEQFF. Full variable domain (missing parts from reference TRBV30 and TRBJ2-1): SQTIHQWPATLVQPVGSPLSLECTVEGTSNPNLYWYRQAAGRGLQLLFYSVGIGQISSEVPQNLSASRPQDRQFILSSKKLLLSDSGFYLCAWDKGSPYNEQFFGPGTRLTVL.

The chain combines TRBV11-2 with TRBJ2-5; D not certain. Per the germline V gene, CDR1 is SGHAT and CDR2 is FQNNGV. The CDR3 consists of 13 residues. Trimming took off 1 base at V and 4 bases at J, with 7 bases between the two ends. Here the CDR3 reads CASSLGPGETQYF. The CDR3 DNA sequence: TGTGCCAGCAGCTTAGGGCCCGGAGAGACCCAGTACTTC.

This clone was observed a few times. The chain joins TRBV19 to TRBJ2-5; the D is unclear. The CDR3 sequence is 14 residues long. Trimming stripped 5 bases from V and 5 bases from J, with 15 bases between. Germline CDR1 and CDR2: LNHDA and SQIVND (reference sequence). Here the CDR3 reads CASSLEANAETQYF. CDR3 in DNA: TGTGCCAGTAGTCTTGAAGCCAATGCGGAGACCCAGTACTTC.

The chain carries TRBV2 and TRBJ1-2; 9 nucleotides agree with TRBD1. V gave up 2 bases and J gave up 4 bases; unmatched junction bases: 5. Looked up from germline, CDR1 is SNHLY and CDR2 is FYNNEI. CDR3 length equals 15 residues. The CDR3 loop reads CASSESRDRVYGYTF. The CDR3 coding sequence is TGTGCCAGCAGTGAATCCCGGGACAGGGTCTATGGCTACACCTTC.

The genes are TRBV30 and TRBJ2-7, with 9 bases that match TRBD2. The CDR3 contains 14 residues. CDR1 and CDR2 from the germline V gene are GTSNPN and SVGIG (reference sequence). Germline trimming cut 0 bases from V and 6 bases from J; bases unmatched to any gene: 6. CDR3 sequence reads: CAWSVLSGSGEQYF. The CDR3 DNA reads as TGTGCCTGGAGTGTCCTTAGCGGGAGCGGCGAGCAGTACTTC.

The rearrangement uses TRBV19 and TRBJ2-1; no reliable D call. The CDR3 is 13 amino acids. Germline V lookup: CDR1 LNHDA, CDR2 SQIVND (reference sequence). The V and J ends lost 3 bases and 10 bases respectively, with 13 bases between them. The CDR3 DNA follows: TGTGCCAGTAGTATTGCCCTTGCGGTAGAGCAGTTCTTC. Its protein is CASSIALAVEQFF.

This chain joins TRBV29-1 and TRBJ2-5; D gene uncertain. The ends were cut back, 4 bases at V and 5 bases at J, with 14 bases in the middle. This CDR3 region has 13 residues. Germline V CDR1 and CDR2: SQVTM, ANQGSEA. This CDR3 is CSVVFTLLETQYF. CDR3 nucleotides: TGCAGCGTTGTGTTTACGTTACTGGAGACCCAGTACTTC.

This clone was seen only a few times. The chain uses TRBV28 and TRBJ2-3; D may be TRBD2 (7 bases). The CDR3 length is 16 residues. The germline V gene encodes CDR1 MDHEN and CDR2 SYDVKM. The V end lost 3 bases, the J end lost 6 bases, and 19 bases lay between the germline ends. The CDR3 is CASSFQRDTRRDTQYF. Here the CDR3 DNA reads TGTGCCAGCAGTTTCCAGCGGGACACTCGGAGGGATACGCAGTATTTT.

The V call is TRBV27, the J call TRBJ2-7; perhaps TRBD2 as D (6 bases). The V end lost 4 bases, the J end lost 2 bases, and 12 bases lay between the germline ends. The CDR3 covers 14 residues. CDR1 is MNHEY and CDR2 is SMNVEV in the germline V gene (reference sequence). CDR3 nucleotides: TGTGCCAGCAGTTCAAGTGGGAGGCCCTACGAGCAGTACTTC. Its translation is CASSSSGRPYEQYF.

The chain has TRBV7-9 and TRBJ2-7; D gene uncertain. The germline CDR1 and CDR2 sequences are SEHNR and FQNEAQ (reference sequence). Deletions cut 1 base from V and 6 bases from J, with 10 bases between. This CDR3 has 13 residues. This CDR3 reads CASSLVFGAEQYF. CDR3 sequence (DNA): TGTGCCAGCAGCTTAGTCTTTGGAGCCGAGCAGTACTTC.

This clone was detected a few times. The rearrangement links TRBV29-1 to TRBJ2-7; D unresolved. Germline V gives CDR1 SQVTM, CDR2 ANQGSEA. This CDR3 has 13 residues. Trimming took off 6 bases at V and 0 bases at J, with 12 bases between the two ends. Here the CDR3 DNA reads TGCAGCGTCACATATCCTGACTCCTACGAGCAGTACTTC. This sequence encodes CSVTYPDSYEQYF.

DNA of the CDR3: TGTGCCAGCCAGGGCGAGTATAATTCACCCCTCCACTTT. It translates to CASQGEYNSPLHF. The genes are TRBV7-9 and TRBJ1-6; D perhaps matches TRBD1 (5 bases). The CDR3 covers 13 residues. The germline V and J ends were trimmed by 8 bases and 4 bases, with 9 bases remaining between them. From germline, CDR1 is SEHNR and CDR2 FQNEAQ (reference sequence).

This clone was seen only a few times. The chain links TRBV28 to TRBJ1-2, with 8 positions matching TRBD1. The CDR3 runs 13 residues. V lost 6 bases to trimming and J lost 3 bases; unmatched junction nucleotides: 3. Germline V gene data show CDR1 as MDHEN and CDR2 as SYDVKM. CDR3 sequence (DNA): TGTGCCAGCAGACCGACAGGGGACTATGGCTACACCTTC. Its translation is CASRPTGDYGYTF.

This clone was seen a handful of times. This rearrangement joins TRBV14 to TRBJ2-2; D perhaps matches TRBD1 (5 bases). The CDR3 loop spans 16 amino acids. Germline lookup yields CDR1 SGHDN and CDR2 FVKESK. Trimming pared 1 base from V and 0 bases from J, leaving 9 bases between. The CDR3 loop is CASSQVWGPNTGELFF. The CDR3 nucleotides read TGTGCCAGCAGCCAAGTTTGGGGCCCGAACACCGGGGAGCTGTTTTTT.

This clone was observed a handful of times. The CDR3 DNA is TGTGCCAGCAGCTTAGTGGGGACAGGGGGCGACGAGCAGTACTTC. It specifies CASSLVGTGGDEQYF. J is TRBJ2-7 and V is TRBV7-9; 12 bases agree with TRBD1. Germline CDR1 reads SEHNR; CDR2 reads FQNEAQ (reference sequence). The CDR3 is 15 residues long. Trimming removed 1 base from V and 5 bases from J; junction bases left unmatched: 3.

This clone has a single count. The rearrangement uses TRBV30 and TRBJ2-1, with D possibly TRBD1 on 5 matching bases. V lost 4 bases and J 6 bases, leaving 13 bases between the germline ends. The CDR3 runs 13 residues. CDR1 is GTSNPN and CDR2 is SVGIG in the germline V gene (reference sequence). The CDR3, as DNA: TGTGCCTGGAACAGGCTGTACAGCAATGAGCAGTTCTTC. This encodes CAWNRLYSNEQFF.

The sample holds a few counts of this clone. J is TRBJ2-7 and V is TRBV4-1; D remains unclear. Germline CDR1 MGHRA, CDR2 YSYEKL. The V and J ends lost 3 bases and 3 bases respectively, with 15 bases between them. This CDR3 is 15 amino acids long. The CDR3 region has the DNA TGCGCCAGCAGCCACCCGAAGACTCAGAACTACGAGCAGTACTTC. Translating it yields CASSHPKTQNYEQYF.

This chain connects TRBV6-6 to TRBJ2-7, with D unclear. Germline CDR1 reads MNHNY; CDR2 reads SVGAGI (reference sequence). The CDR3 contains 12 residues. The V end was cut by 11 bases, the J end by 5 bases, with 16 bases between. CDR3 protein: CAPDGVLDEQYF. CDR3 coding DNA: TGTGCCCCTGATGGCGTCCTGGACGAGCAGTACTTC.

The CDR3 nucleotides are TGTGCCAGCAGCCCCGGACAGCCTAGCAATCAGCCCCAGCATTTT. Amino acids: CASSPGQPSNQPQHF. V usage is TRBV7-9 and J usage is TRBJ1-5, with D possibly matching TRBD1 (6 bases). Trimming pared 5 bases from V and 0 bases from J, leaving 11 bases between. Germline CDR1 is SEHNR and CDR2 is FQNEAQ (reference sequence). This CDR3 is built from 15 residues.

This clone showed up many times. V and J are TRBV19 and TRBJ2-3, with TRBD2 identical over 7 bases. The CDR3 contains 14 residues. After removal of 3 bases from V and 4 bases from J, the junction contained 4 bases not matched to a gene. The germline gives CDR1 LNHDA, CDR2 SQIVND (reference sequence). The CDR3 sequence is CASSMTGGADTQYF. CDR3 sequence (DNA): TGTGCCAGTAGTATGACGGGGGGAGCAGATACGCAGTATTTT. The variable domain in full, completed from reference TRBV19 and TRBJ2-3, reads DGGITQSPKYLFRKEGQNVTLSCEQNLNHDAMYWYRQDPGQGLRLIYYSQIVNDFQKGDIAEGYSVSREKKESFPLTVTSAQKNPTAFYLCASSMTGGADTQYFGPGTRLTVL.

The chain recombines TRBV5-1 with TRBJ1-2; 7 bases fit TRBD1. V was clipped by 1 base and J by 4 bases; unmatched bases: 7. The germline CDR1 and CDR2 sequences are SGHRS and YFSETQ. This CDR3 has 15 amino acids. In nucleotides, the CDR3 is TGCGCCAGCAGCTTGCAAACAGGGGCCTTCTATGGCTACACCTTC. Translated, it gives CASSLQTGAFYGYTF.

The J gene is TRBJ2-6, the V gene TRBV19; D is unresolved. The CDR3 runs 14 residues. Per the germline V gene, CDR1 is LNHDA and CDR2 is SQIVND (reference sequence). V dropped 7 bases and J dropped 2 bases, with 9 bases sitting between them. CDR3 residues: CASKPLPGANVLTF. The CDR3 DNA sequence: TGTGCCAGTAAGCCGCTCCCTGGGGCCAACGTCCTGACTTTC.

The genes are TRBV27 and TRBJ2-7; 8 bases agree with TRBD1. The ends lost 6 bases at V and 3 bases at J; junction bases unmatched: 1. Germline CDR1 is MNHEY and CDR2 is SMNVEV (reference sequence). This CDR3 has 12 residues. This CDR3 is CASRGQGYEQYF. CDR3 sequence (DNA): TGTGCCAGCAGAGGACAGGGCTACGAGCAGTACTTC.